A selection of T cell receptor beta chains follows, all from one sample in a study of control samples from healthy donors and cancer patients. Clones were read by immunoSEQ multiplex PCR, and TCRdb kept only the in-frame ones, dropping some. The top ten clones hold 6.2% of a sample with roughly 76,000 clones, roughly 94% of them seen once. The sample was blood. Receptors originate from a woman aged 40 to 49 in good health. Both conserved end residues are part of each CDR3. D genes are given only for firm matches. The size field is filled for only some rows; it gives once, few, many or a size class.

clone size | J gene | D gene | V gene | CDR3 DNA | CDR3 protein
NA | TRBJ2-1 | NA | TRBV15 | TGTGCCACCAGCAGAGACAGGGGGGTCTACAATGAGCAGTTCTTC | CATSRDRGVYNEQFF
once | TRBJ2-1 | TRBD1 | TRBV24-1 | TGTGCCACCAGTGATCAGGGGGCGAATGAGCAGTTCTTC | CATSDQGANEQFF
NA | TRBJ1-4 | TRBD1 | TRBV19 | TGTGCCAGTAGTGTAACTTGGGGACAGAGTGAAAAACTGTTTTTT | CASSVTWGQSEKLFF
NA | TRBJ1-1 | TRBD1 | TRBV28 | TGTGCCAGCAAAAAGACAGGGGTGGTCGGCATAAGGACTGAAGCTTTCTTT | CASKKTGVVGIRTEAFF
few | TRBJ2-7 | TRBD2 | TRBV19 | TGTGCCAGTAGTGTTCTAGCGGGAGGGTACTACGAGCAGTACTTC | CASSVLAGGYYEQYF
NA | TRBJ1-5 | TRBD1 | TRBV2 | TGTGCCAGCAGCGACCGGGACAGGGCCCCGCACTCGCCCCAGCATTTT | CASSDRDRAPHSPQHF
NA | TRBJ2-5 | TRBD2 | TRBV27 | TGTGCCAGCAGTTTAAGCGGGGGGGCCTATGAGACCCAGTACTTC | CASSLSGGAYETQYF
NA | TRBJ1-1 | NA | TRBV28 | TGTGCCAGCAGTTTGGATGGGACTGAAGCTTTCTTT | CASSLDGTEAFF
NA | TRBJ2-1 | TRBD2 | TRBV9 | TGTGCCAGCAGCCCAACTAGCGGGGGGGTCCCGGACAATGAGCAGTTCTTC | CASSPTSGGVPDNEQFF
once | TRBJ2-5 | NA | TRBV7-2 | TGTGCCAGCAGCCGAGAGCAGGGGGGGACCCAGTACTTC | CASSREQGGTQYF
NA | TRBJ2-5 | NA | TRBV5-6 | TGTGCCAGCAGCTTGTTATCCGGGGGGCATCGCGAGACCCAGTACTTC | CASSLLSGGHRETQYF
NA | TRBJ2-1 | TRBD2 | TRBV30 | TGTGCCTGGAGTCTACTAGCGAATGAGCAGTTCTTC | CAWSLLANEQFF
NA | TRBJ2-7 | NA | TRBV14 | TGTGCCAGCAGCCAAGTCCCCCTGGGGGACCCCTACGAGCAGTACTTC | CASSQVPLGDPYEQYF
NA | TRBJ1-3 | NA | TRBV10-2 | TGCGCCAGCAGTGAGTCGTATGGGGGAGGAGGAAACACCATATATTTT | CASSESYGGGGNTIYF
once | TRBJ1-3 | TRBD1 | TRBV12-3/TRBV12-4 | TGTGCCAGCAGAAGACACGACGGGACAGAAGGGCTTTTT | CASRRHDGTEGLF
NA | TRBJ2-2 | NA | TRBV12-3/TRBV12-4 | TGTGCCAGCAGTTTAGGCACCGGGGAGCTGTTTTTT | CASSLGTGELFF
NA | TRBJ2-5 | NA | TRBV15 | TGTGCCACCAGCAGGACAGCGAAAGAGACCCAGTACTTC | CATSRTAKETQYF
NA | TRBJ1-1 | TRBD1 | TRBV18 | TGTGCCACCCTTTTAGCTCCTTTCGGGTCGCAGGGGGCTGAAGCTTTCTTT | CATLLAPFGSQGAEAFF
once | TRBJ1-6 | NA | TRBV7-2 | TGTGCCAGCAGCTCGAGGGGGGCCAGGGGTGAGACACCCCTCCACTTT | CASSSRGARGETPLHF
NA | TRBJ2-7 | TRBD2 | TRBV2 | TGTGCCAGCGGAAGAGGGACTAGCGGGAAGGTCTACGAGCAGTACTTC | CASGRGTSGKVYEQYF
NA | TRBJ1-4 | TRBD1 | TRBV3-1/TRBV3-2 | TGTGCCAGCAGCCGGACAGGGTATGAAAAACTGTTTTTT | CASSRTGYEKLFF
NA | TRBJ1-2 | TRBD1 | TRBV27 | TGTGCCAGCAGCCGGGACAGGGATTCCTATGGCTACACCTTC | CASSRDRDSYGYTF
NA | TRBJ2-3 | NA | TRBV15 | TGTGCCACCAGCAGAGTCCAAATCGTAGATACGCAGTATTTT | CATSRVQIVDTQYF
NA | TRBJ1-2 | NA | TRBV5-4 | TGTGCCAGCAGCGTTGCTTCCAACTATGGCTACACCTTC | CASSVASNYGYTF
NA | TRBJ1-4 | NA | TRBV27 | TGTGCCAGCAGTTTGAGGGCGGCAGCAACTAATGAAAAACTGTTTTTT | CASSLRAAATNEKLFF
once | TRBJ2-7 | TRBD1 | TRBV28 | TGTGCCAGCAGTTTCGGGACAGGGGGATACGAGCAGTACTTC | CASSFGTGGYEQYF
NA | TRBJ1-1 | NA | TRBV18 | TGTGCCAGCTCACCGATGAGGGGACAGAACACTGAAGCTTTCTTT | CASSPMRGQNTEAFF
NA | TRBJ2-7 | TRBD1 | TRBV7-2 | TGTGCCAGCAGCCCGGGACAGATCAACGAGCAGTACTTC | CASSPGQINEQYF
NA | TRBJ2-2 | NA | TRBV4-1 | TGCGCCAGCAGCCAAGGATGGTGGCCCGGGGAGCTGTTTTTT | CASSQGWWPGELFF
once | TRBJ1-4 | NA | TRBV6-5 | TGTGCCAGCAGGGAGATAGGTGAAAAACTGTTTTTT | CASREIGEKLFF
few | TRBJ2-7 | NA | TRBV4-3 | TGCGCCAGCAGCCAAGCTCTAGACTCCTACGAGCAGTACTTC | CASSQALDSYEQYF
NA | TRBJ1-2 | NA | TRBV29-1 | TGCAGCGTAGCCGGGACGGGGAACTATGGCTACACCTTC | CSVAGTGNYGYTF
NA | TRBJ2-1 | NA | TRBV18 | TGTGCCAGCTCACCAGTTTCCGGCGGGTACAATGAGCAGTTCTTC | CASSPVSGGYNEQFF
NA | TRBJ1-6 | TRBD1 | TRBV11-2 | TGTGCCAGCAGCCCGAGGACAGGGCTGAATTCACCCCTCCACTTT | CASSPRTGLNSPLHF
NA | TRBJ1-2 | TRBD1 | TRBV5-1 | TGCGCCAGCAGCTTGAGACTGGGACAGGGGGCCGGTGGCTACACCTTC | CASSLRLGQGAGGYTF
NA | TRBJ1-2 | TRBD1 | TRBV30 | TGTGCCTGGACGGGAGACAGGGTTGGCTACACCTTC | CAWTGDRVGYTF
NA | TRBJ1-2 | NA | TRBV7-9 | TGTGCCAGCAGCGAACAGGGTCCCTATGGCTACACCTTC | CASSEQGPYGYTF
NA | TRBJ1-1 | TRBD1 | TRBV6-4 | TGTGCCAGCAGCGCACAGGGGGACACTGAAGCTTTCTTT | CASSAQGDTEAFF
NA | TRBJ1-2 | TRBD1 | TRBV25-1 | TGTGCCAGCCGAGGGGGGGGACAGGGTCGCTACACCTTC | CASRGGGQGRYTF
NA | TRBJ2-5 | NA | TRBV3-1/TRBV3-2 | TGTGCCAGCAGCCAAGATCACAGGCCCGGGACCCAGTACTTC | CASSQDHRPGTQYF
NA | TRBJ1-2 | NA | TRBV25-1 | TGTGCCAGCCGGGGGCCAGGTGGGTACACCTTC | CASRGPGGYTF
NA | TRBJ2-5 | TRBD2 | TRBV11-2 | TGTGCCAGCAGCTCTACGACTAGCGGGAGTGTATGGGAGACCCAGTACTTC | CASSSTTSGSVWETQYF
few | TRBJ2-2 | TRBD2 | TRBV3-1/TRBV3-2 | TGTGCCAGCAGCCAAGTTTCTGCGGGGGATCCTACCGGGGAGCTGTTTTTT | CASSQVSAGDPTGELFF
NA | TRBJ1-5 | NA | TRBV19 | TGTGCCAGTAGTATTGGCGGGAACAATCAGCCCCAGCATTTT | CASSIGGNNQPQHF
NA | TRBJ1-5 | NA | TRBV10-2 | TGCGCCAGCAGGGGACATTGGGATCAGCCCCAGCATTTT | CASRGHWDQPQHF
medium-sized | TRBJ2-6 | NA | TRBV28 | TGTGCCAGCAGTTTTACCAACTCTGGGGCCAACGTCCTGACTTTC | CASSFTNSGANVLTF
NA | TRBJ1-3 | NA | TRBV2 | TGTGCCAGCACCCCCCAGGGCACCATATATTTT | CASTPQGTIYF
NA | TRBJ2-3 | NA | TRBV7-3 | TGTGCCAGCAGCATAGCCGGAGGTACGCAGTATTTT | CASSIAGGTQYF